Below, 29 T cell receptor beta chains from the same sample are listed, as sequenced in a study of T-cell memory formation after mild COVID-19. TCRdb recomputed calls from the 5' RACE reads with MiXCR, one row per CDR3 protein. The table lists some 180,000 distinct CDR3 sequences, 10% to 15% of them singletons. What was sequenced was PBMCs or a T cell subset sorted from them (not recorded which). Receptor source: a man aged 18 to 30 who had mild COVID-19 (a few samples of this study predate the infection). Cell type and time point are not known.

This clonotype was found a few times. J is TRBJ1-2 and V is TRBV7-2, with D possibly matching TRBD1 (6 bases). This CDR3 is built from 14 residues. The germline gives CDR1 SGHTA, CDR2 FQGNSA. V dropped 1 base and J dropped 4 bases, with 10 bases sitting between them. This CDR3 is CASSLDGGGYGYTF. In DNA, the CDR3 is TGTGCCAGCAGCTTAGATGGGGGCGGCTATGGCTACACCTTC.

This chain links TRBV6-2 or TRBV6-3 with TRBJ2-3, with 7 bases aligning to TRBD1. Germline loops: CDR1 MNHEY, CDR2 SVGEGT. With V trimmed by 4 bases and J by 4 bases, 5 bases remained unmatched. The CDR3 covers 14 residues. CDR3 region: CASSSWQGADTQYF. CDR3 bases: TGTGCCAGCAGTTCTTGGCAGGGGGCAGATACGCAGTATTTT.

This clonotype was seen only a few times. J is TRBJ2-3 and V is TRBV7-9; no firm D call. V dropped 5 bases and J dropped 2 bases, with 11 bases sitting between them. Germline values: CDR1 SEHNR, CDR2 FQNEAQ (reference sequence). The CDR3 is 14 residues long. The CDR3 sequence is CASSMRTYTDTQYF. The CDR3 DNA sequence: TGTGCCAGCAGCATGAGGACCTACACAGATACGCAGTATTTT.

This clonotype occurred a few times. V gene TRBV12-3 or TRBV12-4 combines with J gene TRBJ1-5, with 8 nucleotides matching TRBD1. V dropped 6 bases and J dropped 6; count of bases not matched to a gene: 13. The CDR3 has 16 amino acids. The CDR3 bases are TGTGCCAGCAGATCCGAACCTGGACAGGGCGTTCAGCCCCAGCATTTT. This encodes CASRSEPGQGVQPQHF.

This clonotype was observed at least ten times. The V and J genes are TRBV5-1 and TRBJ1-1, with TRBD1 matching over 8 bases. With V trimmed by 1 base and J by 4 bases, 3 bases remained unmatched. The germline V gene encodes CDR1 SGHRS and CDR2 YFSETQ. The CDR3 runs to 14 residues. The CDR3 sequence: CASSLSQGATEAFF. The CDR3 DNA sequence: TGCGCCAGCAGCTTGAGTCAGGGGGCCACTGAAGCTTTCTTT.

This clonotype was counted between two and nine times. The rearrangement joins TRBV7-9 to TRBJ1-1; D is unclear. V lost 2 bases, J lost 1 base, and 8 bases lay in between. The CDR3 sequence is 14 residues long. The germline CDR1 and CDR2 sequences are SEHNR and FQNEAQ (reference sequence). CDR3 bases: TGTGCCAGCAGCTTATGGGATAGGAACACTGAAGCTTTCTTT. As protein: CASSLWDRNTEAFF.

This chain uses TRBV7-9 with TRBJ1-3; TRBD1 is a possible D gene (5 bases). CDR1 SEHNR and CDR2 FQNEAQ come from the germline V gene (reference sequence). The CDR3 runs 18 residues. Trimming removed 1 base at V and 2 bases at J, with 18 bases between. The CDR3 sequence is CASSLGTGGWNTGNTIYF. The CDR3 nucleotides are TGTGCCAGCAGCTTAGGAACAGGAGGCTGGAACACTGGAAACACCATATATTTT.

Here the CDR3 reads CASALWAAQETQYF. The CDR3 region has the DNA TGTGCCAGCGCCCTGTGGGCAGCCCAAGAGACCCAGTACTTC. The V call is TRBV12-3 or TRBV12-4, the J call TRBJ2-5; the D is unclear. V dropped 8 bases and J dropped 1 base, with 14 bases sitting between them. The CDR3 covers 14 residues.

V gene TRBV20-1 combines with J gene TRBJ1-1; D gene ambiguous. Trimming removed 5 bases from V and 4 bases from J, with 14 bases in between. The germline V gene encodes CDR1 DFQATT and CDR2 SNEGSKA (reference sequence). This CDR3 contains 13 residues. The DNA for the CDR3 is TGCAGTGCTTCAGAGATGGTAGCCACTGAAGCTTTCTTT. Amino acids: CSASEMVATEAFF.

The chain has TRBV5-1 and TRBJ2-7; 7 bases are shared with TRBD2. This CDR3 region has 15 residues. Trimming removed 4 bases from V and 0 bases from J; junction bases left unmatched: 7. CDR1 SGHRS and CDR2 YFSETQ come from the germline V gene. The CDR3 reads CASSITSVDSYEQYF. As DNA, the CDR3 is TGCGCCAGCAGCATAACTAGCGTGGACTCCTACGAGCAGTACTTC.

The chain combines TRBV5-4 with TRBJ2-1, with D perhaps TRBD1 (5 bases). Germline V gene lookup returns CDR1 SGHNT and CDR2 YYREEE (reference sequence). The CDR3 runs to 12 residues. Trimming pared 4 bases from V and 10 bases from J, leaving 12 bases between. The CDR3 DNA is TGTGCCAGCAGCCGACAGCAGGAAGAGCAGTTCTTC. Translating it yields CASSRQQEEQFF.

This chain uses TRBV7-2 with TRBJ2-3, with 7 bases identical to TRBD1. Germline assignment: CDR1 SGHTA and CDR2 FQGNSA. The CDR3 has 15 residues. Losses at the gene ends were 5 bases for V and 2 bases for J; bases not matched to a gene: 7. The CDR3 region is CASSPQTGFTDTQYF. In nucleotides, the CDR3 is TGTGCCAGCAGCCCGCAGACAGGGTTCACAGATACGCAGTATTTT.

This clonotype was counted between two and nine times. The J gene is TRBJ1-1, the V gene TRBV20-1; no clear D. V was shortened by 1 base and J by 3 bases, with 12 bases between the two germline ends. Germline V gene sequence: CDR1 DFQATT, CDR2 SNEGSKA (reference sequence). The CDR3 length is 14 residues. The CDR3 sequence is CSARGAALDTEAFF. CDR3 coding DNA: TGCAGTGCTAGAGGTGCAGCCCTGGACACTGAAGCTTTCTTT.

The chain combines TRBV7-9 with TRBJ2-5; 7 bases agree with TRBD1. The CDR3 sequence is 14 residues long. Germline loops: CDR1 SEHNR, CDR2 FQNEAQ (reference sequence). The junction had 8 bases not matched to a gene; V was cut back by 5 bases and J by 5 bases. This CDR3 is CASSPRDSYETQYF. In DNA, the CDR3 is TGTGCCAGCAGCCCCCGGGACAGTTATGAGACCCAGTACTTC.

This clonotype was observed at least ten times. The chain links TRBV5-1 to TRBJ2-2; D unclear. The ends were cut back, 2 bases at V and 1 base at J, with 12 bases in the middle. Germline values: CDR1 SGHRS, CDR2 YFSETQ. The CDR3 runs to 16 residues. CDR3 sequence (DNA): TGCGCCAGCAGCTTAGATGCCCCACAGAACACCGGGGAGCTGTTTTTT. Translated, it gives CASSLDAPQNTGELFF.

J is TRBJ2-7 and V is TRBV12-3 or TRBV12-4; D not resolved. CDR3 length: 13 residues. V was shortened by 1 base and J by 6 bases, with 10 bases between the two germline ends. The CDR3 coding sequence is TGTGCCAGCAGTTTAGGTCCGGGTCTCGAGCAGTACGTC. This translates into CASSLGPGLEQYV.

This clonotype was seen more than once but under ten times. The CDR3 DNA sequence: TGTGCCATCAGTGAGGTTCCCGGACAGGGGCCCCCTGGGAAGTACTTC. Its protein is CAISEVPGQGPPGKYF. The chain uses TRBV10-3 and TRBJ2-5, with 9 bases aligning to TRBD1. The germline V gene has CDR1 ENHRY and CDR2 SYGVKD. J gave up 12 bases and V 2 bases, and 16 bases lay outside the gene matches. This CDR3 is built from 16 residues.

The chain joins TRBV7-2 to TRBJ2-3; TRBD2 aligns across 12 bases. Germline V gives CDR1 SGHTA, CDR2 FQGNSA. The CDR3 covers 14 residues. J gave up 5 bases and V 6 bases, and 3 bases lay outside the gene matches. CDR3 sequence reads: CASRLAGGQDTQYF. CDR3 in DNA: TGTGCCAGCAGGCTAGCGGGGGGGCAAGATACGCAGTATTTT.

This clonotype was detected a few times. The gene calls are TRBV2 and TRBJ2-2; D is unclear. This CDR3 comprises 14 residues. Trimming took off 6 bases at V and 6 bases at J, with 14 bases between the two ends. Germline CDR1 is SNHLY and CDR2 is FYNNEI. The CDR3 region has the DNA TGTGCCAGCAGAGAAAAACCAGGCTCCGGGGAGCTGTTTTTT. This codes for CASREKPGSGELFF. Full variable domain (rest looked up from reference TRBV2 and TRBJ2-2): EPEVTQTPSHQVTQMGQEVILRCVPISNHLYFYWYRQILGQKVEFLVSFYNNEISEKSEIFDDQFSVERPDGSNFTLKIRSTKLEDSAMYFCASREKPGSGELFFGEGSRLTVL.

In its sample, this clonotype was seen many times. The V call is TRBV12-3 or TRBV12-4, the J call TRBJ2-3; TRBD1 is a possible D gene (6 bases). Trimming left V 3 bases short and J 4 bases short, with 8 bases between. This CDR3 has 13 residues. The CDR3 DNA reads TGTGCCAGCAGTTTCCAGGGGTCAGATACGCAGTATTTT. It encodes CASSFQGSDTQYF.

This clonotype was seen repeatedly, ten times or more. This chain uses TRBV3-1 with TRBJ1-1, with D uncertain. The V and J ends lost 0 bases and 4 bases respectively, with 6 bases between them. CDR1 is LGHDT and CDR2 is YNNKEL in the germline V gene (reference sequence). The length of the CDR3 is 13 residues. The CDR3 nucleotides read TGTGCCAGCAGCCAAGATAGGGCCACTGAAGCTTTCTTT. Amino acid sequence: CASSQDRATEAFF.

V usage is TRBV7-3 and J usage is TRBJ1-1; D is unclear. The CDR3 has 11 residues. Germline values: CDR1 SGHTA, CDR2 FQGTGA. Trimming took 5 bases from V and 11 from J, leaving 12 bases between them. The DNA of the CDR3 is TGTGCCAGCAGCGCGGGAGATGTGGCTTTCTTT. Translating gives CASSAGDVAFF.

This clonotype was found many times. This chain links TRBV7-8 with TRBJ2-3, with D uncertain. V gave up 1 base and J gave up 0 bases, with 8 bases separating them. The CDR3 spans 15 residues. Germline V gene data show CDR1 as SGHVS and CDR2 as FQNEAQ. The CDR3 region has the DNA TGTGCCAGCAGCTTAGTGCTCAGTAGCACAGATACGCAGTATTTT. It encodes CASSLVLSSTDTQYF.

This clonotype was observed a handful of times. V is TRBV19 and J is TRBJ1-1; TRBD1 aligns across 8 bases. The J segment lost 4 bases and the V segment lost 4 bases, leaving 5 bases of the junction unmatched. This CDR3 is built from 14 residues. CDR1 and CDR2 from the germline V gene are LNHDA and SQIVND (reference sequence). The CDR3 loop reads CASSTRQGSTEAFF. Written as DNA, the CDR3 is TGTGCCAGTAGTACCCGACAGGGGAGCACTGAAGCTTTCTTT.

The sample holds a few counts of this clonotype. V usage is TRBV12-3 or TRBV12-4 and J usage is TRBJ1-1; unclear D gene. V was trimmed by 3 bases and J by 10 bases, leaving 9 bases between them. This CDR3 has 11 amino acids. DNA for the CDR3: TGTGCCAGCAGTTTGGGTCCCCGAGCTTTCTTT. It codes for CASSLGPRAFF.

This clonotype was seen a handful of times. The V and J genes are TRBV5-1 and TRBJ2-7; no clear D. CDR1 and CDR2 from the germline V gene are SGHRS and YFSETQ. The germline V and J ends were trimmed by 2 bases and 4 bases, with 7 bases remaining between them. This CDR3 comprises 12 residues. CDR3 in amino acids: CASSFDRYEQYF. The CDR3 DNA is TGCGCCAGCAGCTTTGATCGGTACGAGCAGTACTTC.

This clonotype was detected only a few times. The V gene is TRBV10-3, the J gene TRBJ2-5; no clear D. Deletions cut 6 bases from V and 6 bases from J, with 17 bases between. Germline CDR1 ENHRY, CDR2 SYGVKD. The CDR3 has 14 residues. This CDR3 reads CAISRDIGTQTQYF. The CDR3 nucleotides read TGTGCCATCAGCAGAGATATAGGAACTCAGACCCAGTACTTC.

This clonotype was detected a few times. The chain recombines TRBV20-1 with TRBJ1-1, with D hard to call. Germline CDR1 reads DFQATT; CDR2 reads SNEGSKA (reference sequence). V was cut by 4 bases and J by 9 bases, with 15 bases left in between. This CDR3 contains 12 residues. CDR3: CSATGSARQAFF. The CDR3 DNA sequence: TGCAGTGCTACGGGGTCGGCCAGACAAGCTTTCTTT.

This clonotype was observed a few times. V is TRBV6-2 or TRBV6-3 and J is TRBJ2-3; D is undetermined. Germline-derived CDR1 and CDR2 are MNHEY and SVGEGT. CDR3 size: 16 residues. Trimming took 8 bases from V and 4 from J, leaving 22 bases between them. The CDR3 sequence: CASRPLDTGISDTQYF. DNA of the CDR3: TGTGCCAGCCGCCCCCTTGACACGGGTATCTCAGATACGCAGTATTTT.